Below, one TCR beta chain is given with its context. Its target antigen remains unknown. The input lacks base qualities; no much larger clone sits a single base away. The data were taken from a study of T cell responses to AZD1222 COVID-19 vaccine (dated by TCRdb to 2020 to 2023). General notes on the study: Because spike-specific TCR depth and breadth did not differ between the two schedules, AZD1222 recipients who got a second dose at roughly 4 weeks were pooled with those who got a second dose at roughly 12 weeks. A total of about 230 trial participants underwent TCR sequencing, of whom about 210 received two doses of AZD1222 and 26 received two doses of the MenACWY control vaccine. Trial participants were enrolled by age into subgroups of 18-55, 56-69 and 70-plus years, and about 150, 27 and 61 TCR-sequenced participants, respectively, were included in these subgroups. General conclusions and limits of the study: Spike-specific TCR breadth and depth rose significantly after two AZD1222 doses compared with day 0 and with MenACWY recipients. Conclusions about previously exposed vaccinees are limited, since just five to seven AZD1222 recipients were seropositive for SARS-CoV-2 at baseline. Participants were mostly white British and included more females than males, and it was suggested by the authors that clonal diversity may have been underestimated. Because no day 14 peak-response samples were available, the repertoires could be characterized only after the peak T cell response. Nearly half of unique spike-specific TCRs reportedly recognized epitopes outside regions mutated in the B.1.351 and B.1.1.7 variants. The 56-69-year group was small, and its depth increase did not reach significance, likely because of low power. Vaccine-associated CD4 TCRs spanned the whole spike protein, with dominant responses in regions 160-218 and 743-854.

The CDR3 sequence holds 14 residues, the cysteine and phenylalanine included. The read is trimmed to its CDR3 DNA, 42 bases read in frame from base 1. Clipping removes 5 bases from V and 1 base from J, with 3 as the unmatched junction base count. CDR1 and CDR2 (SGHNT, YENEEA) derive from the germline V gene. The CDR3 regions of human TCRbeta chains were subjected to immunosequencing. Per the authors' processing: Repertoire TCRs were matched against a reference library of SARS-CoV-2-specific TCRs generated with the MIRA antigen-specificity platform. Breadth was defined as the fraction of unique TCRs that were SARS-CoV-2-associated, and depth was defined as the fraction of total T cells that were SARS-CoV-2-associated. Using the MIRA data, each spike-specific TCR was mapped to the spike region that the TCR reacts to and placed in a CD4 or CD8 class. Log10-transformed breadth and depth values were compared by one-way ANOVA with Sidak's multiple comparisons tests. Drawn from immuneACCESS, this table holds only the in-frame rearrangements with V and J called that TCRdb kept. Clones are partly lost; checked studies trace under half to an unresolved V gene and leave the rest unexplained. Clone size and the V and J calls come from that table; the DNA yielded D and trimming. Here the sample has 150,000 to 200,000 clones; 75% to 95% occur a single time. Approximately 4.8% of the sample is in the top ten clones.

Explained via the paper, the time point label denotes: baseline before first vaccination. Vaccinee samples were obtained from the UK trials COV001 and COV002, which included a single-blind randomized controlled phase 2/3 trial of AZD1222 (ChAdOx1 nCoV-19) in healthy adults. Trial participant PBMC samples were collected at day 0 and day 28 after the second dose for TCRbeta chain sequencing. The input for sequencing was peripheral blood, taken on day 0 of AZD1222 vaccination. Recombination linked TRBV11-3 to TRBJ2-5; the central 8 bases match TRBD1. The origin of this receptor is an adult in good health. In nucleotide form, the sequence is TGTGCCAGCAGCCCGACAGGGGCCCAAGAGACCCAGTACTTC. Translated, this gives CASSPTGAQETQYF.